This T cell receptor beta chain was documented in a study of CD8 T cells in ankylosing spondylitis. Study conclusions and caveats: Apparently characteristic of ankylosing spondylitis blood was a TCR beta motif (eight highly homologous variants). In reactive arthritis synovial fluid and blood, some motif variants had been reported before.

The CDR3 loop spans 15 amino acids. Germline CDR1 is LGHNA and CDR2 is YNFKEQ. J gave up 4 bases and V 3 bases, and 7 bases lay outside the gene matches. With molecular barcodes, quantitative 5'-RACE was used to make the TCR beta libraries. TCRdb analysed the 5' RACE reads with MiXCR anew, one entry per CDR3 protein. Among about 460,000 distinct CDR3 sequences listed, roughly 5% were seen once. Points on this clonotype: What it recognizes is unknown.

The sequenced sample was blood, either unsorted or a sorted T cell fraction (not recorded which). The chain couples TRBV4-2 to TRBJ2-7, with 9 nucleotides matching TRBD1. The receptor's source is a male donor with ankylosing spondylitis. CDR3: CASSHSGQGRYEQYF. The CDR3 DNA reads as TGTGCCAGCAGCCATTCTGGACAGGGGAGGTACGAGCAGTACTTC.